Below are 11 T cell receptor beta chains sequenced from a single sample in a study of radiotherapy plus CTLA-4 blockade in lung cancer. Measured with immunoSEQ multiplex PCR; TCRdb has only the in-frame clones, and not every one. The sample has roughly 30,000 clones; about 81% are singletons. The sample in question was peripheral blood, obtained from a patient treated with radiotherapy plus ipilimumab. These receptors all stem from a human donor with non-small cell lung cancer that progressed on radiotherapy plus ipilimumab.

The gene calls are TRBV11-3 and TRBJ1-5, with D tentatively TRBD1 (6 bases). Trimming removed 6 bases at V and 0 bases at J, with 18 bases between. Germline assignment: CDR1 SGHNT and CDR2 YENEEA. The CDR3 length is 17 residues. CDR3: CASRFTHREHSNQPQHF. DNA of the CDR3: TGTGCCAGCAGGTTTACACACAGGGAGCATAGCAATCAGCCCCAGCATTTT.

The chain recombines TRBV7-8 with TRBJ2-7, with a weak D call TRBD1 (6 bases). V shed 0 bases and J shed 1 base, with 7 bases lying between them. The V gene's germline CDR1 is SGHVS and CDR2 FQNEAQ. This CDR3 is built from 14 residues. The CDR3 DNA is TGTGCCAGCAGCTTAGCCGGACAGTCCTACGAGCAGTACTTC. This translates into CASSLAGQSYEQYF.

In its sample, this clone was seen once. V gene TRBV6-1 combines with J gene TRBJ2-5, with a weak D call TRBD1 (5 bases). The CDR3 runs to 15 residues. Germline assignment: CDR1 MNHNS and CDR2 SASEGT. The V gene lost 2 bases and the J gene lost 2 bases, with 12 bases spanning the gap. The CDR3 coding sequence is TGTGCCAGCAGTGAAACGGCAGGGAAACAAGAGACCCAGTACTTC. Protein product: CASSETAGKQETQYF.

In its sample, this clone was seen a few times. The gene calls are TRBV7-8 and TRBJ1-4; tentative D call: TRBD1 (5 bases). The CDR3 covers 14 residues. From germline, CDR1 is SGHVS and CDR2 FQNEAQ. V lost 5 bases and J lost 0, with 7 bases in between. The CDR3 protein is CASSQTATNEKLFF. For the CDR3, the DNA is TGTGCCAGCAGCCAGACAGCAACTAATGAAAAACTGTTTTTT.

CDR3: CASPAGTSGGEETQYF. The CDR3 DNA sequence: TGTGCCAGCCCAGCCGGGACTAGCGGGGGGGAAGAGACCCAGTACTTC. The gene calls are TRBV19 and TRBJ2-5; TRBD2 agrees at 16 bases. V lost 9 bases, J lost 3 bases, and 7 bases stayed unmatched. From germline, CDR1 is LNHDA and CDR2 SQIVND (reference sequence). CDR3 length equals 16 residues.

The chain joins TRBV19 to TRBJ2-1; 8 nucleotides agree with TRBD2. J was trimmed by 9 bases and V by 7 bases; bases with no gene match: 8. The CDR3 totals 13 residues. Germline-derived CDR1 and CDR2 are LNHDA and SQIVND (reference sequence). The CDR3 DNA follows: TGTGCCAGTATAGCGGGGCCCTCGGGTGAGCAGTTCTTC. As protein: CASIAGPSGEQFF.

The CDR3 loop is CASNQLAGSYNEQFF. DNA for the CDR3: TGTGCCAGCAACCAACTAGCGGGAAGTTACAATGAGCAGTTCTTC. The chain uses TRBV2 and TRBJ2-1; the match to TRBD2 covers 10 bases. CDR1 is SNHLY and CDR2 is FYNNEI in the germline V gene. The CDR3 runs 15 residues. Unmatched junction bases numbered 7, after V lost 7 bases and J lost 4 bases. The full variable domain, with the rest looked up from reference TRBV2 and TRBJ2-1, is EPEVTQTPSHQVTQMGQEVILRCVPISNHLYFYWYRQILGQKVEFLVSFYNNEISEKSEIFDDQFSVERPDGSNFTLKIRSTKLEDSAMYFCASNQLAGSYNEQFFGPGTRLTVL.

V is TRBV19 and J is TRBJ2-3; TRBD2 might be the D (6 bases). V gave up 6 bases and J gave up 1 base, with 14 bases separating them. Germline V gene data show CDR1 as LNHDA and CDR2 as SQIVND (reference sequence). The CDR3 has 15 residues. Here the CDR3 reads CASSRRRGGTDTQYF. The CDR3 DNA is TGTGCCAGTAGCAGGCGGAGGGGAGGCACAGATACGCAGTATTTT.

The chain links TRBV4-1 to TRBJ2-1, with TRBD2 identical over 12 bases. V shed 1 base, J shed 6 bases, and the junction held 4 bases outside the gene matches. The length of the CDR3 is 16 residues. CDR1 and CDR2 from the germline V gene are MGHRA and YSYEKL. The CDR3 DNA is TGCGCCAGCAGCCAAGTGGTGACTAGCGGGGGCAATGAGCAGTTCTTC. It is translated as CASSQVVTSGGNEQFF.

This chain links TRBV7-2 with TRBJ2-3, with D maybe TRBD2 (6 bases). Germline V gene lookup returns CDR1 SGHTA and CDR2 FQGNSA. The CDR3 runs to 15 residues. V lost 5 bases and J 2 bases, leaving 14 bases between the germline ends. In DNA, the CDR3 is TGTGCCAGCAGCCTTAGCCGGGACTCCACAGATACGCAGTATTTT. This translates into CASSLSRDSTDTQYF.

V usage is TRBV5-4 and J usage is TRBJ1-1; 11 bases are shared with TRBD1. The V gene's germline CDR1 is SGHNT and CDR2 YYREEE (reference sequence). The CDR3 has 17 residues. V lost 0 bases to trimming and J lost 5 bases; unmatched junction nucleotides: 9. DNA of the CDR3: TGTGCCAGCAGCTTGGCTTGGACAGGGGGCGCTGGGACTGAAGCTTTCTTT. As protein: CASSLAWTGGAGTEAFF.